This TCR beta chain was documented in a study of shared clonotypes between healthy human individuals. Study outcomes and limitations: Larger richness was generally estimated for naive than memory subsets. It was observed that approximately 5% of naive CD4 clonotypes were shared across several donors.

V was shortened by 8 bases and J by 0 bases, with 17 bases between the two germline ends. The V gene's germline CDR1 is MNHEY and CDR2 SMNVEV (reference sequence). This CDR3 has 15 residues. Sequencing was performed with immunoSEQ multiplex PCR; in TCRdb, only in-frame clones are kept and a portion is missing. Seen here are 980,000 or so clones, less than 85% observed once, and the top ten hold approximately 1.5%. Worth noting for this clone: What it recognizes is unknown.

Investigators divided CD4+ cells into CD45RA+ naive and CD45RA-negative memory subsets. This chain connects TRBV27 to TRBJ2-7; D perhaps matches TRBD1 (5 bases). This receptor was obtained from a man between 18 and 35 years old in good health. The sequenced material came from memory CD4+ T cells sorted from blood. Noted subset: CD45RA-negative fraction. This CDR3 is CASGRPRQGSYEQYF. CDR3 nucleotide sequence: TGTGCCAGCGGCCGCCCGAGGCAGGGCTCCTACGAGCAGTACTTC.